The 21 T cell receptor beta chains below all came from one sample that was sequenced in a study of T cells after yellow fever vaccination (dated by TCRdb to between 2018 and 2021). Libraries were made using 5' RACE. Data came from an Illumina HiSeq 2500. In-frame beta chains were kept once TCRdb had trimmed the public reads at Q25 with fastp and called clones with MiXCR. Every distinct CDR3 protein forms one entry, paired with its most common genes and DNA. Within this sample are 500,000 to 650,000 distinct CDR3 sequences, with less than 20% of them counted one time only. Roughly a sixth of the sample belongs to the ten largest clones. Per the publication, the treatment or condition label means: live attenuated yellow fever vaccine strain. The sample consisted of PBMCs, taken less than 6 days after the first yellow fever vaccination. The receptors were gathered from a young man who received the YFV17D yellow fever vaccine.

This clonotype was counted between two and nine times. This chain uses TRBV27 with TRBJ1-1; possible D gene TRBD1, 5 bases. The CDR3 extends over 14 amino acids. Trimming took off 7 bases at V and 7 bases at J, with 19 bases between the two ends. The V gene's germline CDR1 is MNHEY and CDR2 SMNVEV (reference sequence). Written as DNA, the CDR3 is TGTGCCAGCATTGGGACCGGGTTTGGGGTTGAAGCTTTCTTT. Protein product: CASIGTGFGVEAFF.

This clonotype was detected only a few times. The rearrangement uses TRBV4-1 and TRBJ2-7; TRBD1 matches at 9 bases. The V and J ends lost 3 bases and 4 bases, in that order; junction bases with no gene match: 4. CDR3 length: 14 amino acids. Germline assignment: CDR1 MGHRA and CDR2 YSYEKL. Here the CDR3 reads CASSHWDRAYEQYF. Written as DNA, the CDR3 is TGCGCCAGCAGCCACTGGGACAGGGCTTACGAGCAGTACTTC.

This clonotype was seen a few times. The chain is built from TRBV7-9 and TRBJ2-5; 10 bases match TRBD1. Per germline, CDR1 SEHNR and CDR2 FQNEAQ (reference sequence). V shed 6 bases and J 4 bases; nucleotides not matched to a gene: 14. The CDR3 sequence is 17 residues long. CDR3 region: CASSPWTGGIRVETQYF. CDR3 in DNA: TGTGCCAGCAGTCCCTGGACAGGGGGGATAAGGGTAGAGACCCAGTACTTC. The whole variable domain, remainder taken from reference TRBV7-9 and TRBJ2-5, is DTGVSQNPRHKITKRGQNVTFRCDPISEHNRLYWYRQTLGQGPEFLTYFQNEAQLEKSRLLSDRFSAERPKGSFSTLEIQRTEQGDSAMYLCASSPWTGGIRVETQYFGPGTRLLVL.

V gene TRBV12-3 or TRBV12-4 combines with J gene TRBJ2-2; 7 bases fit TRBD2. The length of the CDR3 is 14 residues. V was pared by 6 bases and J by 5 bases, with 6 bases of the junction left unmatched. The CDR3 sequence: CASSEGLTTGELFF. CDR3 nucleotides: TGTGCCAGCAGCGAGGGACTAACAACCGGGGAGCTGTTTTTT.

The V call is TRBV12-3 or TRBV12-4, the J call TRBJ2-5; TRBD1 matches at 11 bases. The CDR3 contains 19 residues. V gave up 0 bases and J gave up 1 base; unmatched junction bases: 10. For the CDR3, the DNA is TGTGCCAGCAGTTTAGCCCTAACCCGGGACAGGGGGGGCCAAGAGACCCAGTACTTC. Its translation: CASSLALTRDRGGQETQYF.

In its sample, this clonotype was seen a few times. The CDR3 DNA follows: TGTGCCAATAACGACCCGGACGGGACCCACGAGCAGTACGTC. It encodes CANNDPDGTHEQYV. The chain carries TRBV6-1 and TRBJ2-7; D is perhaps TRBD1 or TRBD2 (5 bases each). This CDR3 has 14 amino acids. Germline V gene data show CDR1 as MNHNS and CDR2 as SASEGT. Trimming removed 10 bases from V and 5 bases from J, with 21 bases in between.

V usage is TRBV2 and J usage is TRBJ2-2, with D perhaps matching TRBD1 (6 bases). Germline V CDR1 and CDR2: SNHLY, FYNNEI. The CDR3 has 16 amino acids. Trimming removed 4 bases at V and 5 bases at J, with 17 bases between. CDR3 sequence: CASSGVLGARTGELFF. DNA for the CDR3: TGTGCCAGCAGTGGGGTTCTGGGGGCTAGGACCGGGGAGCTGTTTTTT. Full variable domain (remainder filled in from reference TRBV2 and TRBJ2-2): EPEVTQTPSHQVTQMGQEVILRCVPISNHLYFYWYRQILGQKVEFLVSFYNNEISEKSEIFDDQFSVERPDGSNFTLKIRSTKLEDSAMYFCASSGVLGARTGELFFGEGSRLTVL.

This chain joins TRBV19 and TRBJ2-5; D tentatively fits TRBD1 or TRBD2 (5 bases each). The CDR3 covers 14 residues. Germline V gene data show CDR1 as LNHDA and CDR2 as SQIVND (reference sequence). The germline V and J ends were trimmed by 7 bases and 3 bases, with 15 bases remaining between them. The CDR3 nucleotides read TGTGCCAGTAATCAGTCGGGACGGGAAGAGACCCAGTACTTC. Amino acids: CASNQSGREETQYF.

This clonotype was found a few times. The chain combines TRBV27 with TRBJ1-1, with TRBD1 as a possible D gene (6 bases). CDR1 MNHEY and CDR2 SMNVEV come from the germline V gene (reference sequence). CDR3 size: 12 residues. Trimming took off 8 bases at V and 4 bases at J, with 11 bases between the two ends. The CDR3 loop is CASGRGGTEAFF. In nucleotides, the CDR3 is TGTGCCAGCGGCAGGGGCGGCACTGAAGCTTTCTTT.

The sample holds a few counts of this clonotype. The chain uses TRBV4-3 and TRBJ1-5; D unresolved. CDR1 LGHNA and CDR2 YSLEER come from the germline V gene. V was shortened by 0 bases and J by 9 bases, with 15 bases between the two germline ends. The CDR3 has 15 amino acids. The CDR3 bases are TGCGCCAGCAGCCAAGATCGGAGCCCCTCTTGGCCCCAGCATTTT. Its translation is CASSQDRSPSWPQHF.

The chain uses TRBV20-1 and TRBJ2-7; D is uncertain. V was pared by 1 base and J by 2 bases, with 6 bases between. Germline lookup yields CDR1 DFQATT and CDR2 SNEGSKA (reference sequence). This CDR3 region has 12 residues. CDR3 in amino acids: CSARGTTYEQYF. The CDR3 DNA reads as TGCAGTGCTAGAGGCACCACCTACGAGCAGTACTTC.

This clonotype was seen a handful of times. This chain links TRBV12-3 or TRBV12-4 with TRBJ2-5; D may be TRBD2 (5 bases). V lost 3 bases, J lost 5 bases, and 16 bases lay in between. This CDR3 spans 15 amino acids. This chain's CDR3 is CASSFRRGLSETQYF. In DNA form, the CDR3 reads TGTGCCAGCAGTTTTCGGCGAGGGTTGTCGGAGACCCAGTACTTC.

This clonotype came up many times. V gene TRBV12-3 or TRBV12-4 combines with J gene TRBJ2-1; the D gene is possibly TRBD1 (6 bases). The CDR3 has 14 amino acids. Trimming pared 8 bases from V and 2 bases from J, leaving 13 bases between. CDR3: CASWSGVAYNEQFF. The CDR3 DNA reads TGTGCCAGCTGGTCAGGGGTGGCCTACAATGAGCAGTTCTTC.

The chain recombines TRBV5-1 with TRBJ1-1; TRBD1 matches 7 bases. CDR1 and CDR2 from the germline V gene are SGHRS and YFSETQ. This CDR3 has 13 amino acids. The J segment lost 3 bases and the V segment lost 9 bases, leaving 8 bases of the junction unmatched. This CDR3 reads CATGRDSHTEAFF. CDR3 in DNA: TGCGCCACGGGGAGGGACAGCCACACTGAAGCTTTCTTT.

In regard to this clonotype: The DNA is omitted, as the CDR3 cannot be located on it reliably, and the CDR3 follows TCRdb's listing. This rearrangement joins TRBV6-2 or TRBV6-3 to TRBJ2-1. The CDR3 totals 15 residues, both ends included. Germline CDR1 is MNHEY and CDR2 is SVGEGT. This CDR3 is CASSFLESSYNEQFF.

The chain couples TRBV7-9 to TRBJ2-5, with TRBD1 as a possible D gene (5 bases). Germline V gene data show CDR1 as SEHNR and CDR2 as FQNEAQ (reference sequence). Between the trimmed V and J ends, which lost 2 bases and 4 bases, there was a span of 11 bases. The CDR3 is 14 amino acids. Here the CDR3 reads CASSLWKGRETQYF. CDR3 DNA sequence: TGTGCCAGCAGCTTATGGAAGGGGCGAGAGACCCAGTACTTC.

V gene TRBV7-9 combines with J gene TRBJ2-2; 7 nucleotides line up with TRBD2. Germline V gene data show CDR1 as SEHNR and CDR2 as FQNEAQ (reference sequence). This CDR3 has 16 amino acids. With V trimmed by 2 bases and J by 5 bases, 8 bases remained unmatched. The CDR3 DNA reads as TGTGCCAGCAGCTTATCGGGGCGGGGGAAGACCGGGGAGCTGTTTTTT. This encodes CASSLSGRGKTGELFF.

This clonotype came up a few times. This chain links TRBV6-2 or TRBV6-3 with TRBJ2-2; D call uncertain. The CDR3 extends over 14 amino acids. Deletions cut 2 bases from V and 3 bases from J, with 7 bases between. From germline, CDR1 is MNHEY and CDR2 SVGEGT. This CDR3 is CASSYGHYTGELFF. In DNA form, the CDR3 reads TGTGCCAGCAGTTACGGCCATTACACCGGGGAGCTGTTTTTT.

This chain joins TRBV7-9 and TRBJ2-4; TRBD1 matches 7 bases. V lost 0 bases to trimming and J lost 2 bases; unmatched junction nucleotides: 7. Germline V gene data show CDR1 as SEHNR and CDR2 as FQNEAQ (reference sequence). The CDR3 runs 17 residues. The CDR3, as DNA: TGTGCCAGCAGCTTAGCGGACATGACAGGGACCAAAAACATTCAGTACTTC. This translates into CASSLADMTGTKNIQYF.

The V and J genes are TRBV4-1 and TRBJ2-5; D is unclear. CDR3 length equals 14 residues. The V gene's germline CDR1 is MGHRA and CDR2 YSYEKL. V gave up 3 bases and J gave up 0 bases, with 8 bases separating them. The CDR3 nucleotides read TGCGCCAGCAGCCATGCTGCGAACCAAGAGACCCAGTACTTC. Amino acids: CASSHAANQETQYF.

The rearrangement links TRBV7-9 to TRBJ1-1; D possibly corresponds to TRBD1 (6 bases). The V and J ends lost 4 bases and 4 bases respectively, with 13 bases between them. The germline CDR1 and CDR2 sequences are SEHNR and FQNEAQ (reference sequence). This CDR3 has 14 residues. DNA of the CDR3: TGTGCCAGCAGCTACGTAGGGGGGAGCACTGAAGCTTTCTTT. This sequence encodes CASSYVGGSTEAFF.